This entry is about one TCR beta chain. This clonotype was recorded many times. Its antigen is unknown. The input lacks base qualities; no much larger clone sits a single base away. Starting from roughly 370 ng RNA, TCR libraries were constructed with the Immunoverse kit using molecular barcoded adaptors that cover the alpha/delta and beta/gamma chains. TCR library preparation used the same RNA that went into transcriptome sequencing. An Illumina HiSeq 4000 with 2 x 150 cycles was used to sequence the TCR libraries. Turning to the authors' computational methods: TCR reads were aligned to human V, D, J and C references and assembled into CDR3 clonotypes with MiXCR, including quality filtering and error correction. Clonotype counts and gene usage diversity were analyzed with the tcR package in R. Raw mapping reads were checked after the RNA-seq reads had been mapped by STAR aligner version 2.5.3a onto the human GRCh37 genome. To test how sequencing depth affects detected clonotypes, IR-seq fastq files were randomly downsampled with Seqtk 1.3. TCRdb passed the public sequencing reads through fastp at Q25 and MiXCR, retaining productive beta sequences. Under each unique CDR3 protein, matching rows form one entry showing the most common genes and DNA. The V and J calls come from TCRdb's annotation, not from the publication. For this sample the table gives 50,000 to 65,000 distinct CDR3 sequences, of which roughly 19% were detected only once. The ten top clones hold over 12% of the sample.

This sample is part of a study of read filtering for tumor transcriptome and immune sequencing (dated by TCRdb to the early 2020s). Some background on the complete study: Of the patients in the cohort, around 18 were male and 11 to 15 were female, and their mean age was roughly 68 years, with a range of about 40 to 85. As a main aim, a read-filtering strategy for immune repertoire data was addressed, with the specific question being whether clonotypes supported by a single read should be removed. Whole-transcriptome libraries were prepared with the TruSeq RNA Access Library Prep Kit after DNase treatment. By revised international staging, roughly 8 patients were R-ISS I, 15 to 20 were R-ISS II and 6 or 7 were R-ISS III. TCR-region mapped reads per sample ranged from about 4.05 to 11 million with IR-seq versus only about 75 to 1273 with RNA-seq. The study compared TCR repertoires from targeted immune repertoire sequencing and bulk whole-transcriptome sequencing run on the same bone marrow samples.

Every patient had bone marrow sampled at the time of active disease. Ficoll-Hypaque density gradient centrifugation was used to isolate the bone marrow mononuclear cells. Myeloma plasma cells were removed and CD138-negative cells were collected by negative selection after labeling with CD138 magnetic microbeads on a MACS separator. Purity of the isolated cells was checked by flow cytometry on an Attune NxT using CD138 antibodies. Total RNA was extracted with TRIzol reagent and quantified with a NanoDrop spectrophotometer. Paired RNA-seq and IR-seq were performed on the CD138-negative bone marrow sample of each patient. Sequences SQVTM (CDR1) and ANQGSEA (CDR2) are obtained from the germline V gene. Spanning cysteine to phenylalanine, the CDR3 consists of 12 amino acids. The sequence is cut down to CDR3 DNA, 36 bases in frame from base 1. V trim: 4 bases; J trim: 3 bases; unmatched bases: 2. The research as a whole found: IR-seq captured clonotypes at much higher depth and more reliably than RNA-seq, and smaller IR-seq throughput sufficed to identify most shared clonotypes. Removing single-read clonotypes increased the correlation between IR-seq and RNA-seq shared clonotype proportions. Single-read clonotypes made up 80% to 90% of clonotypes but only roughly 3.6% of total reads in IR-seq, compared with more than 65% of clonotypes and about 44% of reads in RNA-seq. The sorted CD138-negative fraction was not purified T cells but a mixed bone marrow immune population.

The sequenced sample was a population of CD138-negative cells sorted from bone marrow. Sample cell subset or site, as interpreted from the label and publication: bone marrow mononuclear cells depleted of CD138+ plasma/myeloma cells by negative magnetic selection. The clonotype originates from a donor aged 40 or over with multiple myeloma. The sequence joins TRBV29-1 to TRBJ2-7; the central 8 bases match TRBD1. The DNA reads as follows: TGCAGCGTTGGGACAGGGATCTACGAGCAGTACTTC. Its translation is CSVGTGIYEQYF.